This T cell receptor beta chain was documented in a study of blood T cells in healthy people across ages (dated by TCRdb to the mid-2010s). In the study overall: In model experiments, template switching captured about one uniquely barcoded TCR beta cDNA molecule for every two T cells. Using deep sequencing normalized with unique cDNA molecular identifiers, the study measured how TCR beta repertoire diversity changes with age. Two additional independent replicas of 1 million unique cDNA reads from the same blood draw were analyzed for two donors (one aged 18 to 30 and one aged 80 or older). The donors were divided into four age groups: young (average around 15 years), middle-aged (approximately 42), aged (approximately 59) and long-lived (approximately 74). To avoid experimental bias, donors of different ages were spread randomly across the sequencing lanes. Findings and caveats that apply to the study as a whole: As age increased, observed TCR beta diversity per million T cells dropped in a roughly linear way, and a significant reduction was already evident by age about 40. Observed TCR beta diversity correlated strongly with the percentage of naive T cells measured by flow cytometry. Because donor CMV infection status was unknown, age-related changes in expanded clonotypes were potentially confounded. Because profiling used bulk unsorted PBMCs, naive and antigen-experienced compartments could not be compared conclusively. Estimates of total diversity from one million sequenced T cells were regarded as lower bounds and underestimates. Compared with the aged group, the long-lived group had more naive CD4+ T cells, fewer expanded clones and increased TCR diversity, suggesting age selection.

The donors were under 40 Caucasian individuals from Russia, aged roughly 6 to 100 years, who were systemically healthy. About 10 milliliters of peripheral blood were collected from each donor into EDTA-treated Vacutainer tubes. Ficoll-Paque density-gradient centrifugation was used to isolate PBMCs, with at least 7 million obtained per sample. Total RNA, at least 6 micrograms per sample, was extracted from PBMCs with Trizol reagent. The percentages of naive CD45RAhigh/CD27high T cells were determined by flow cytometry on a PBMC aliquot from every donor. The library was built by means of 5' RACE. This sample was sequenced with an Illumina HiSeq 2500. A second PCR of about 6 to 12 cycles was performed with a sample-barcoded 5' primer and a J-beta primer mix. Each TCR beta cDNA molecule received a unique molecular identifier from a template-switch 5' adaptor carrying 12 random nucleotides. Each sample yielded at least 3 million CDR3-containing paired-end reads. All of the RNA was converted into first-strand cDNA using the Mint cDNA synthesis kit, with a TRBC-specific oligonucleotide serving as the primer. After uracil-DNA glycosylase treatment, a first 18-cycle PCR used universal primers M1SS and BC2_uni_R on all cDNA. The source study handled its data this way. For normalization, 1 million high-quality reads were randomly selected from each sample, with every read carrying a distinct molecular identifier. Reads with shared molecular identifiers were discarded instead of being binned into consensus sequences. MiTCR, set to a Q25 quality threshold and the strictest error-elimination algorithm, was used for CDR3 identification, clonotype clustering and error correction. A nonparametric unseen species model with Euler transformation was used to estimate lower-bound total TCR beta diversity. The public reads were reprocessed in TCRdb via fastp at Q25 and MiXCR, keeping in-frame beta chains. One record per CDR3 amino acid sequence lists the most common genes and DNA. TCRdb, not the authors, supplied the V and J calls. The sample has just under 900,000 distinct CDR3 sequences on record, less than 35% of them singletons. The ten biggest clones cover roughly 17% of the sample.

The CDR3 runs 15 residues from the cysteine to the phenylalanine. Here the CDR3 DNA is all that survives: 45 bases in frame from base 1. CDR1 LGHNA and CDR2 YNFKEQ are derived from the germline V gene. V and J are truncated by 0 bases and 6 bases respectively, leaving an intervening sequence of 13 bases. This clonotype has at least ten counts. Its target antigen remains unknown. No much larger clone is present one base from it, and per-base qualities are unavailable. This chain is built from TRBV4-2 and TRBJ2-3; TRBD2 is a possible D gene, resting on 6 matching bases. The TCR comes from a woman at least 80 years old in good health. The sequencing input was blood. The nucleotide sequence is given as TGTGCCAGCAGCCAAGAGCGGGGCAAAAGGGATACGCAGTATTTT. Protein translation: CASSQERGKRDTQYF.